The clone carrying this TCR beta chain is a singleton in its sample. The CDR3 consists of 15 residues. Unmatched junction bases numbered 2, after V lost 1 base and J lost 3 bases. This sample was included in a study of response to subunit inactivated influenza vaccine. TCRdb passed the RT-PCR reads through MiXCR, listing each CDR3 protein once. Of fewer than 550,000 distinct CDR3 sequences in the sample, approximately 24% were seen once. This sequence joins TRBV12-3 or TRBV12-4 and TRBJ2-7; 11 bases are a match to TRBD2. The source of this sequence is a man aged 50 to 59 who received an inactivated influenza vaccine. This specimen consisted of CD4+ T cells sorted from PBMCs, obtained around 5 days after vaccination. The CDR3 nucleotides read TGTGCCAGCAGTTTAGAGGGGACTAGCGGCTACGAGCAGTACTTC. It translates to CASSLEGTSGYEQYF.